Below are 12 T cell receptor beta chains sequenced from a single sample in a study of T-cell reconstitution after alpha-beta-depleted transplantation in children. The TCRbeta library incorporated unique molecular identifiers. TCRdb reprocessed the PCR reads via MiXCR and lists one record per CDR3 protein. The table has around 400,000 distinct CDR3 sequences, around 9.9% seen once; the top ten hold 4.5% to 6.5%. The source was PBMCs from the stem cell graft donor, collected from the stem cell graft. Receptor source: a human donor who donated a stem cell graft to a child with acute myeloid leukemia.

This clonotype was detected only a few times. The DNA for the CDR3 is TGTGCCATCAGTGAGTCGTTGAGGGCCGACACCGGGGAGCTGTTTTTT. Encoded protein: CAISESLRADTGELFF. V gene TRBV10-3 combines with J gene TRBJ2-2; TRBD2 is a possible D gene (5 bases). The germline V gene encodes CDR1 ENHRY and CDR2 SYGVKD. The CDR3 has 16 amino acids. The V gene lost 0 bases and the J gene lost 3 bases, with 11 bases spanning the gap.

The CDR3: CASSEAGGAYEQYV. As DNA, the CDR3 is TGTGCCAGCAGTGAAGCAGGGGGCGCCTACGAGCAGTACGTC. The chain couples TRBV28 to TRBJ2-7, with 8 positions matching TRBD1. V trimming: 5 bases; J trimming: 2 bases; junction bases outside the gene matches: 5. Germline V gene lookup returns CDR1 MDHEN and CDR2 SYDVKM. The CDR3 length is 14 residues.

V and J are TRBV6-1 and TRBJ2-2, with 9 bases lining up with TRBD2. The junction had 17 bases not matched to a gene; V was cut back by 6 bases and J by 3 bases. The CDR3 length is 19 residues. The germline V gene encodes CDR1 MNHNS and CDR2 SASEGT. CDR3 residues: CASRHTGTSPKGYTGELFF. CDR3 DNA sequence: TGTGCCAGCAGACACACAGGGACTAGCCCTAAGGGGTACACCGGGGAGCTGTTTTTT.

This clonotype was found a few times. This sequence joins TRBV29-1 and TRBJ2-7; 13 bases are shared with TRBD2. In germline, CDR1 is SQVTM, CDR2 ANQGSEA. With 5 bases clipped from V and 6 bases from J, the junction kept 16 bases outside the gene matches. This CDR3 contains 17 residues. CDR3 protein: CSVLRTSWTSGSGEQYF. The CDR3 nucleotides are TGCAGCGTTCTCCGGACCAGCTGGACTAGCGGGAGCGGCGAGCAGTACTTC.

CDR3 protein: CASSLTPPDSLRVGEQFF. CDR3 DNA: TGTGCCAGCAGCTTAACCCCTCCGGACAGCCTTAGGGTAGGCGAGCAGTTCTTC. The V call is TRBV11-2, the J call TRBJ2-1, with D maybe TRBD1 (6 bases). V was cut by 2 bases and J by 10 bases, with 27 bases left in between. Germline CDR1 and CDR2: SGHAT and FQNNGV. This CDR3 comprises 18 residues.

The chain recombines TRBV18 with TRBJ1-6; a weak D match, TRBD1 (6 bases). V shed 6 bases and J shed 5 bases, with 17 bases lying between them. The germline gives CDR1 KGHSH, CDR2 LQKENI. The CDR3 loop spans 16 amino acids. The CDR3 bases are TGTGCCAGCTCCCCGCAACAGGGAGGGAATAATTCACCCCTCCACTTT. This codes for CASSPQQGGNNSPLHF.

On this clonotype: It may be a read error: a sequence one base away is much more abundant. The chain carries TRBV6-1 and TRBJ2-6; no definite D call. Trimming pared 8 bases from V and 4 bases from J, leaving 15 bases between. The CDR3 has 15 residues. Germline loops: CDR1 MNHNS, CDR2 SASEGT. The CDR3 protein is CASCLSDKGANVLTF. In nucleotides, the CDR3 is TGTGCCAGCTGTCTTTCGGATAAGGGGGCCAACGTCCTGACTTTC.

This clonotype was seen only a few times. This sequence joins TRBV12-3 or TRBV12-4 and TRBJ2-1, with a tentative D call TRBD2 (6 bases). Trimming left V 7 bases short and J 15 bases short, with 19 bases between. CDR3 length equals 12 residues. CDR3 region: CASNAGGGERFF. As DNA, the CDR3 is TGTGCCAGCAACGCCGGGGGTGGGGAACGGTTCTTC.

A few counts support this clonotype. The rearrangement joins TRBV4-3 to TRBJ2-3; no definite D call. With 4 bases removed from V and 1 base from J, the gap between germline ends came to 9 bases. Germline CDR1 and CDR2: LGHNA and YSLEER. This CDR3 comprises 14 residues. The CDR3 spells CASSPTGRTDTQYF. For the CDR3, the DNA is TGCGCCAGCAGCCCCACCGGGCGCACAGATACGCAGTATTTT.

This clonotype was recorded many times. The genes are TRBV29-1 and TRBJ2-3; D is tentatively TRBD1 or TRBD2 (5 bases each). V shed 2 bases and J shed 5 bases, with 14 bases lying between them. The germline gives CDR1 SQVTM, CDR2 ANQGSEA. CDR3 length: 14 amino acids. This chain's CDR3 is CSVELSGRLDTQYF. As DNA, the CDR3 is TGCAGCGTTGAACTTTCGGGGCGTTTAGATACGCAGTATTTT.

A note on this clonotype: It may be a read error: a sequence one base away is much more abundant. The chain uses TRBV29-1 and TRBJ2-3, with D unresolved. This CDR3 has 14 amino acids. Germline V gene sequence: CDR1 SQVTM, CDR2 ANQGSEA. CDR3 sequence (DNA): TGCAGCCTTGAATTCGGGCCTCTCACAGATACGCAGTATTTT. It is translated as CSLEFGPLTDTQYF.

This clonotype was recorded a few times. The rearrangement joins TRBV25-1 to TRBJ2-1; D is uncertain. This CDR3 spans 11 amino acids. Germline lookup yields CDR1 MGHDK and CDR2 SYGVNS. The V and J ends lost 3 bases and 6 bases respectively, with 3 bases between them. For the CDR3, the DNA is TGTGCCAGCAGTGAGATCAATGAGCAGTTCTTC. Residues: CASSEINEQFF.